Listed here is a single TCR beta chain. What it recognizes is unknown. The sample is drawn from a study of T cell responses to AZD1222 COVID-19 vaccine. Study results and caveats: In all cases, repertoires were sampled only after the peak T cell response. Reportedly, nearly half of unique spike TCRs recognized epitopes outside B.1.351/B.1.1.7 mutations. When two AZD1222 doses had been given, Spike-specific TCR breadth and depth rose.

Here immunoSEQ multiplex PCR was the method, and the copy in TCRdb shows in-frame clones only, minus some. The sample shows about 130,000 clones, about 90% of them seen only once. CDR3 size: 13 residues. V dropped 5 bases and J dropped 3; count of bases not matched to a gene: 2. Germline V gives CDR1 GTSNPN, CDR2 SVGIG (reference sequence). This receptor was identified in an adult in good health. This chain joins TRBV30 and TRBJ2-1, with 9 bases lining up with TRBD1. This specimen consisted of peripheral blood, obtained on day 0 of AZD1222 vaccination. In DNA form, the CDR3 reads TGTGCCTGGTGGGACAGGGACTACAATGAGCAGTTCTTC. It encodes CAWWDRDYNEQFF.